Given below is one T cell receptor beta chain in context. Its antigen is not known. Germline V gives CDR1 SGHVS, CDR2 FNYEAQ. The CDR3 is 15 amino acids. After removal of 2 bases from V and 1 base from J, the junction contained 0 bases not matched to a gene. These data belong to a study of cytomegalovirus exposure and HLA in healthy donors. Findings of the study overall: A later analysis showed HLA-associated TCR beta chains outstripping equally common others in clonal expansion. Exclusion applied to some V segments, including TRBV6-2 and TRBV6-3, as they were indistinguishable. Reportedly, HLA-A and HLA-B alleles of most subjects were accurately predicted from TCR beta. A later analysis associated approximately 17,000 TCR beta sequences with HLA alleles at a 0.05 false discovery rate.

This PCR relied on a set of 60 Vbeta primers and 13 Jbeta primers. Assay used: immunoSEQ multiplex PCR; TCRdb lists only in-frame clones, some missing. The sample records a few hundred thousand clones, 81% being singletons. The sequenced sample was PBMCs. The V call is TRBV7-6, the J call TRBJ2-2; 8 bases fit TRBD2. The clonotype originates from a woman aged 55-70 years in good health and CMV-seropositive. The CDR3 bases are TGTGCCAGCAGCTTAACTAGCGGGAACACCGGGGAGCTGTTTTTT. Translating it yields CASSLTSGNTGELFF. Using reference TRBV7-6 and TRBJ2-2 for the parts outside the CDR3, the full variable domain is GAGVSQSPRYKVTKRGQDVALRCDPISGHVSLYWYRQALGQGPEFLTYFNYEAQQDKSGLPNDRFSAERPEGSISTLTIQRTEQRDSAMYRCASSLTSGNTGELFFGEGSRLTVL.